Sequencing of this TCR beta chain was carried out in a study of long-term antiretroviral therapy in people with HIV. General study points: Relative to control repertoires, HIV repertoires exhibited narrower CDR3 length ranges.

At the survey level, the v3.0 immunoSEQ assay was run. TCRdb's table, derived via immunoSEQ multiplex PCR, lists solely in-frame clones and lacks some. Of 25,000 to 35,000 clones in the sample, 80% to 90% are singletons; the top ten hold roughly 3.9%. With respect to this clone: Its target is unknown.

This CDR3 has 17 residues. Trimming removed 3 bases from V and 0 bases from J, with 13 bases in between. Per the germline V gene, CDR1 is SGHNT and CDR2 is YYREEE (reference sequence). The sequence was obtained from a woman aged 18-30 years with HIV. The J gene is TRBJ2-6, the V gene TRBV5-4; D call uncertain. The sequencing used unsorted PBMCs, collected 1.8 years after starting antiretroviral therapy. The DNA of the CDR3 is TGTGCCAGCAGCTCCCCGGGCAGAGCCTCTGGGGCCAACGTCCTGACTTTC. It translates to CASSSPGRASGANVLTF.